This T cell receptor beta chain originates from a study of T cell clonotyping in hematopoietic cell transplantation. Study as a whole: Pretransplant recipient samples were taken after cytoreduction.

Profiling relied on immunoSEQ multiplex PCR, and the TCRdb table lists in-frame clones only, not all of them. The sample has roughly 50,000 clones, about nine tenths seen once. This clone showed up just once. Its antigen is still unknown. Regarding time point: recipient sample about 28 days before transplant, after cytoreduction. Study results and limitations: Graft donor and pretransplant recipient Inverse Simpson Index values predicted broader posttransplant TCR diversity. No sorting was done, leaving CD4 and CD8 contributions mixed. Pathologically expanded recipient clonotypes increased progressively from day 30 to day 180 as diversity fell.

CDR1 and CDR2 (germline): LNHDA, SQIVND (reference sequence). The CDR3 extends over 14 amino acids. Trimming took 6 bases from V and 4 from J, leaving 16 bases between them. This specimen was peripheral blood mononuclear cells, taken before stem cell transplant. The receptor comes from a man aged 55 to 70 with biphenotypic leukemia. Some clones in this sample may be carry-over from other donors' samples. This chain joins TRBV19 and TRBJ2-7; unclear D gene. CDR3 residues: CASSVNAFGYEQYF. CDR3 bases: TGTGCCAGTAGCGTCAACGCCTTCGGGTACGAGCAGTACTTC.